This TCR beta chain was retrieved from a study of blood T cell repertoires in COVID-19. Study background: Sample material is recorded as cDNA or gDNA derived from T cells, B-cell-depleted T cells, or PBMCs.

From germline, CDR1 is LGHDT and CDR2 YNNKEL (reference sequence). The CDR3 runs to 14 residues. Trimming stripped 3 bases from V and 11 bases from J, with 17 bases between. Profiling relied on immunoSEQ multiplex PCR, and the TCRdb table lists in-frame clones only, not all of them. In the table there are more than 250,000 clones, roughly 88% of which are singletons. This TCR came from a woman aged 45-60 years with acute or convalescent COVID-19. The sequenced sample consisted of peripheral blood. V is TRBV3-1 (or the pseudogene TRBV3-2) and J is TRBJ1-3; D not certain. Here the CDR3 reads CASSHRHTQSPIYF. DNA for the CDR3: TGTGCCAGCAGCCACCGACATACCCAAAGCCCCATATATTTT.